These 28 T cell receptor beta chains were all obtained from the same sample, sequenced in a study of control samples from healthy donors and cancer patients. Assay used: immunoSEQ multiplex PCR; TCRdb lists only in-frame clones, some missing. The table lists approximately 190,000 clones, approximately 90% of them singletons, with approximately 1.8% in the top ten. Sequencing input: blood. The receptors were sampled from a man under 40 in good health.

The chain recombines TRBV2 with TRBJ2-3; 9 positions match TRBD1. Germline values: CDR1 SNHLY, CDR2 FYNNEI. The ends lost 7 bases at V and 1 base at J; junction bases unmatched: 3. The CDR3 has 14 amino acids. CDR3 DNA: TGTGCCAGCAAACAGGGGGCCGGCACAGATACGCAGTATTTT. Amino acids: CASKQGAGTDTQYF. The entire variable domain, with the rest obtained from reference TRBV2 and TRBJ2-3, is as follows: EPEVTQTPSHQVTQMGQEVILRCVPISNHLYFYWYRQILGQKVEFLVSFYNNEISEKSEIFDDQFSVERPDGSNFTLKIRSTKLEDSAMYFCASKQGAGTDTQYFGPGTRLTVL.

V usage is TRBV6-1 and J usage is TRBJ1-6; tentatively, D is TRBD1 (5 bases). The germline V gene has CDR1 MNHNS and CDR2 SASEGT. This CDR3 comprises 14 residues. The germline V and J ends were trimmed by 0 bases and 7 bases, with 7 bases remaining between them. The CDR3 nucleotides are TGTGCCAGCAGTGAAGCCGGGGCCAATTCACCCCTCCACTTT. Protein product: CASSEAGANSPLHF.

This chain connects TRBV11-2 to TRBJ1-6; D is ambiguous. V shed 2 bases and J shed 7 bases, with 6 bases lying between them. Per germline, CDR1 SGHAT and CDR2 FQNNGV. This CDR3 has 13 amino acids. The CDR3: CASSLSKNSPLHF. In DNA, the CDR3 is TGTGCCAGCAGCTTAAGTAAGAATTCACCCCTCCACTTT.

The rearrangement links TRBV6-5 to TRBJ1-1; no reliable D call. CDR3 size: 15 residues. Trimming removed 9 bases from V and 1 base from J, with 18 bases in between. The germline gives CDR1 MNHEY, CDR2 SVGAGI. CDR3 bases: TGTGCCAGTGTCCCACCGTTTGGGCCGAACACTGAAGCTTTCTTT. Amino acid sequence: CASVPPFGPNTEAFF.

The chain carries TRBV28 and TRBJ1-2; D unresolved. The CDR3 covers 13 residues. V was pared by 6 bases and J by 0 bases, with 8 bases between. Germline values: CDR1 MDHEN, CDR2 SYDVKM. The DNA for the CDR3 is TGTGCCAGCAGGCGGACTCCTAACTATGGCTACACCTTC. It yields the protein CASRRTPNYGYTF.

The J gene is TRBJ1-2, the V gene TRBV20-1; TRBD1 matches at 8 bases. Trimming at V came to 7 bases and at J to 10 bases, leaving 8 bases not matched to a gene. The CDR3 is 11 residues long. Germline V gives CDR1 DFQATT, CDR2 SNEGSKA (reference sequence). This CDR3 reads CSVVDRVVYTF. The DNA for the CDR3 is TGCAGTGTTGTGGACAGGGTGGTCTACACCTTC.

This rearrangement joins TRBV5-4 to TRBJ1-3; D gene uncertain. Germline V gene data show CDR1 as SGHNT and CDR2 as YYREEE (reference sequence). V lost 9 bases and J 8 bases, leaving 9 bases between the germline ends. This CDR3 has 10 residues. The CDR3: CATHLDTIYF. The DNA of the CDR3 is TGTGCCACCCACTTGGACACCATATATTTT.

The V call is TRBV11-2, the J call TRBJ2-7, with D hard to call. The V gene lost 0 bases and the J gene lost 3 bases, with 6 bases spanning the gap. This CDR3 region has 13 residues. Germline V gene data show CDR1 as SGHAT and CDR2 as FQNNGV. This CDR3 is CASSLDNGYEQYF. The CDR3 region has the DNA TGTGCCAGCAGCTTAGATAATGGCTACGAGCAGTACTTC.

J is TRBJ2-7 and V is TRBV7-6; possible D gene TRBD2, 6 bases. This CDR3 has 15 amino acids. Between the trimmed V and J ends, which lost 5 bases and 2 bases, there was a span of 16 bases. Germline V gene data show CDR1 as SGHVS and CDR2 as FNYEAQ. CDR3 in amino acids: CASSMGTGGTYEQYF. The CDR3 nucleotides read TGTGCCAGCAGCATGGGAACTGGAGGGACCTACGAGCAGTACTTC.

This chain connects TRBV7-8 to TRBJ1-2, with 8 bases lining up with TRBD1. Germline lookup yields CDR1 SGHVS and CDR2 FQNEAQ. V was clipped by 5 bases and J by 7 bases; unmatched bases: 15. The CDR3 is 16 amino acids. CDR3 in amino acids: CASSRRRDRTQVGYTF. The CDR3 nucleotides read TGTGCCAGCAGCAGACGGAGGGACAGGACTCAGGTTGGCTACACCTTC.

The chain carries TRBV27 and TRBJ2-7; D not resolved. The V gene's germline CDR1 is MNHEY and CDR2 SMNVEV (reference sequence). V lost 3 bases, J lost 5 bases, and 11 bases lay in between. The CDR3 runs 13 residues. The CDR3 loop reads CASSLSSRHEQYF. CDR3 DNA: TGTGCCAGCAGTTTGAGCAGCAGGCACGAGCAGTACTTC.

The chain joins TRBV5-4 to TRBJ2-2; D may match TRBD1 or TRBD2 (5 bases each). The CDR3 is 15 amino acids. Germline-derived CDR1 and CDR2 are SGHNT and YYREEE (reference sequence). Trimming stripped 4 bases from V and 2 bases from J, with 12 bases between. CDR3 protein: CASSKGTTNTGELFF. CDR3 nucleotide sequence: TGTGCCAGCAGCAAAGGGACCACCAACACCGGGGAGCTGTTTTTT.

This chain links TRBV2 with TRBJ1-1, with TRBD1 identical over 8 bases. Germline values: CDR1 SNHLY, CDR2 FYNNEI. J lost 1 base, V lost 7 bases, and 5 bases had no gene match. The CDR3 is 14 amino acids. CDR3 DNA: TGTGCCAGCACCCAACAGGGGGAGAACACTGAAGCTTTCTTT. Its translation: CASTQQGENTEAFF.

The rearrangement links TRBV6-5 to TRBJ1-2; 10 nucleotides align to TRBD1. The germline V gene encodes CDR1 MNHEY and CDR2 SVGAGI. The trim removed 6 bases at V and 5 bases at J, leaving 6 bases unmatched. This CDR3 has 14 residues. The CDR3 DNA is TGTGCCAGCAGGGGGACAGGGGAATTTTATGGCTACACCTTC. Its translation: CASRGTGEFYGYTF.

The rearrangement uses TRBV7-9 and TRBJ1-2; unclear D gene. The CDR3 is made up of 14 amino acids. V was pared by 0 bases and J by 1 base, with 6 bases between. CDR1 and CDR2 (germline): SEHNR, FQNEAQ (reference sequence). This CDR3 reads CASSLAEINYGYTF. The CDR3 nucleotides read TGTGCCAGCAGCTTAGCAGAGATTAACTATGGCTACACCTTC. The whole variable domain, filled in from reference TRBV7-9 and TRBJ1-2, reads DTGVSQNPRHKITKRGQNVTFRCDPISEHNRLYWYRQTLGQGPEFLTYFQNEAQLEKSRLLSDRFSAERPKGSFSTLEIQRTEQGDSAMYLCASSLAEINYGYTFGSGTRLTVV.

The J gene is TRBJ1-2, the V gene TRBV4-1, with 9 nucleotides matching TRBD1. Trimming cost V 3 bases and J 3 bases; bases outside gene matches: 5. The CDR3 is 15 amino acids. Per the germline V gene, CDR1 is MGHRA and CDR2 is YSYEKL. CDR3 sequence reads: CASSHLTGGDYGYTF. CDR3 nucleotides: TGCGCCAGCAGCCACCTTACAGGGGGCGACTATGGCTACACCTTC.

The chain recombines TRBV7-3 with TRBJ2-7; either TRBD1 or TRBD2 may fit D (5 bases each). V gave up 4 bases and J gave up 2 bases, with 18 bases separating them. The CDR3 loop spans 16 amino acids. Germline loops: CDR1 SGHTA, CDR2 FQGTGA. The CDR3 spells CASSSGPPGTTYEQYF. As DNA, the CDR3 is TGTGCCAGCAGCTCTGGACCGCCGGGGACCACCTACGAGCAGTACTTC.

The rearrangement joins TRBV10-2 to TRBJ1-3; 8 bases are shared with TRBD1. CDR1 and CDR2 (germline): WSHSY, SAAADI. After removal of 6 bases from V and 0 bases from J, the junction contained 7 bases not matched to a gene. CDR3 length: 16 amino acids. CDR3 sequence: CASSPTGANSGNTIYF. DNA of the CDR3: TGCGCCAGCAGCCCGACAGGGGCAAACTCTGGAAACACCATATATTTT.

This clone was observed once. V usage is TRBV11-3 and J usage is TRBJ2-6; D call uncertain. Germline V CDR1 and CDR2: SGHNT, YENEEA. Between the trimmed V and J ends, which lost 4 bases and 2 bases, there was a span of 0 bases. The CDR3 consists of 12 residues. CDR3 bases: TGTGCCAGCAGCTCTGGGGCCAACGTCCTGACTTTC. This gives the protein CASSSGANVLTF.

The CDR3 sequence: CASSQPGQFANTGELFF. Here the CDR3 DNA reads TGCGCCAGCAGTCAACCCGGACAGTTCGCGAACACCGGGGAGCTGTTTTTT. The J gene is TRBJ2-2, the V gene TRBV23-1; tentatively, D is TRBD1 (6 bases). TRBV23-1 is reported as an ORF; its role is uncertain. The CDR3 consists of 17 residues. Trimming took 2 bases from V and 0 from J, leaving 13 bases between them.

J is TRBJ2-1 and V is TRBV12-5; weak D call: TRBD2 (5 bases). Trimming shortened V by 5 bases and J by 6 bases, and 8 bases separated the two germline ends. This CDR3 spans 12 amino acids. CDR1 is LGHNT, CDR2 FRNRAP, per germline. CDR3 DNA sequence: TGTGCTAGTGGTAGTGAGGGCAATGAGCAGTTCTTC. Its translation is CASGSEGNEQFF.

This clone occurred once. The J gene is TRBJ1-2, the V gene TRBV5-1; 7 nucleotides agree with TRBD1. CDR3 size: 13 residues. After removal of 4 bases from V and 7 bases from J, the junction contained 7 bases not matched to a gene. Germline CDR1 and CDR2: SGHRS and YFSETQ. The CDR3 coding sequence is TGCGCCAGCAGCCTAGACAGGGATGGTGGCTACACCTTC. Translated, it gives CASSLDRDGGYTF.

The J gene is TRBJ2-1, the V gene TRBV19; unclear D gene. Germline V gene lookup returns CDR1 LNHDA and CDR2 SQIVND (reference sequence). Trimming stripped 5 bases from V and 7 bases from J, with 9 bases between. The CDR3 sequence is 12 residues long. This CDR3 reads CASSWWQNEQFF. The CDR3 region has the DNA TGTGCCAGTAGTTGGTGGCAGAATGAGCAGTTCTTC. The full variable domain, its missing parts supplied by reference TRBV19 and TRBJ2-1, is DGGITQSPKYLFRKEGQNVTLSCEQNLNHDAMYWYRQDPGQGLRLIYYSQIVNDFQKGDIAEGYSVSREKKESFPLTVTSAQKNPTAFYLCASSWWQNEQFFGPGTRLTVL.

The J gene is TRBJ1-1, the V gene TRBV7-9, with TRBD1 as a possible D gene (5 bases). The CDR3 is 17 amino acids. Looked up from germline, CDR1 is SEHNR and CDR2 is FQNEAQ (reference sequence). Trimming took 10 bases from V and 6 from J, leaving 30 bases between them. The CDR3 loop is CATSPLGRVLGFAEAFF. The CDR3 coding sequence is TGTGCCACCTCCCCCTTGGGCAGGGTCCTCGGGTTCGCTGAAGCTTTCTTT.

The J gene is TRBJ1-4, the V gene TRBV5-6; no clear D gene. Germline V lookup: CDR1 SGHDT, CDR2 YYEEEE. The CDR3 has 12 residues. V was cut by 0 bases and J by 7 bases, with 4 bases left in between. Written as DNA, the CDR3 is TGTGCCAGCAGCTTGGGGGGTGAAAAACTGTTTTTT. Amino acid sequence: CASSLGGEKLFF.

The rearrangement joins TRBV7-6 to TRBJ2-7; TRBD2 is a possible D gene (6 bases). From germline, CDR1 is SGHVS and CDR2 FNYEAQ. V gave up 1 base and J gave up 2 bases, with 12 bases separating them. This CDR3 is 15 amino acids long. This CDR3 reads CASSLGSGGTYEQYF. The CDR3 nucleotides read TGTGCCAGCAGCTTAGGGTCAGGAGGGACCTACGAGCAGTACTTC.

V and J are TRBV18 and TRBJ1-3, with TRBD1 matching 8 bases. Trimming took 8 bases from V and 2 from J; bases not matched to a gene: 2. Germline values: CDR1 KGHSH, CDR2 LQKENI. The CDR3 runs to 13 residues. The CDR3 loop reads CASQGATGNTIYF. CDR3 DNA: TGTGCCAGCCAGGGGGCGACTGGAAACACCATATATTTT.

This chain uses TRBV7-9 with TRBJ2-1; 8 bases map to TRBD1. With 5 bases clipped from V and 5 bases from J, the junction kept 14 bases outside the gene matches. Germline lookup yields CDR1 SEHNR and CDR2 FQNEAQ (reference sequence). This CDR3 comprises 17 residues. This chain's CDR3 is CASSPRTGYGFDNEQFF. The CDR3 DNA reads TGTGCCAGCAGCCCGCGGACAGGGTACGGTTTCGACAATGAGCAGTTCTTC. Using reference TRBV7-9 and TRBJ2-1 for the parts outside the CDR3, the full variable domain is DTGVSQNPRHKITKRGQNVTFRCDPISEHNRLYWYRQTLGQGPEFLTYFQNEAQLEKSRLLSDRFSAERPKGSFSTLEIQRTEQGDSAMYLCASSPRTGYGFDNEQFFGPGTRLTVL.